Below, 4 T cell receptor beta chains from the same sample are listed, as sequenced in a study of metastatic and nonmetastatic thyroid tumors (dated by TCRdb to the early 2020s). To prepare the library, PCR was applied. TCRdb shows the sequencer as Illumina HiSeq 4000. TCRdb reanalyzed the raw reads on its own, using fastp at Q25 for trimming and MiXCR for clone calling, and kept in-frame beta chains. The sample table lists approximately 3,000 clones, roughly a third of them with a count of one. The top ten clones comprise less than 15% of the sample. Before undergoing thyroid surgery, none of the patients had been given any kind of treatment. Sequencing was done on a sample of adjacent normal tissue. Source of these receptors: a male donor with papillary thyroid cancer or a benign thyroid nodule (not recorded which). Some clones in this sample may be carry-over from other donors' samples.

This clone counts as medium-sized. The rearrangement uses TRBV18 and TRBJ1-1; 10 positions match TRBD1. The CDR3 spans 14 residues. V shed 5 bases and J 2 bases; nucleotides not matched to a gene: 2. Germline CDR1 and CDR2: KGHSH and LQKENI. The CDR3 DNA follows: TGTGCCAGCTCAGGACAGGGGGAAAACACTGAAGCTTTCTTT. Translation: CASSGQGENTEAFF.

The chain links TRBV20-1 to TRBJ1-1, with TRBD1 matching 7 bases. V shed 7 bases, J shed 6 bases, and the junction held 11 bases outside the gene matches. The CDR3 sequence is 13 residues long. Germline V lookup: CDR1 DFQATT, CDR2 SNEGSKA (reference sequence). This chain's CDR3 is CSVPDRLRSEAFF. The CDR3 DNA reads TGCAGTGTTCCGGACAGGCTAAGGTCTGAAGCTTTCTTT.

The chain is built from TRBV20-1 and TRBJ2-7, with 13 bases fitting TRBD2. The CDR3 is 17 amino acids. The trim removed 6 bases at V and 0 bases at J, leaving 11 bases unmatched. Germline CDR1 DFQATT, CDR2 SNEGSKA (reference sequence). In DNA, the CDR3 is TGCAGTGCCCCACCTGGGACTAGCGGGGCAAGCTCCTACGAGCAGTACTTC. Translated, it gives CSAPPGTSGASSYEQYF.

This clone is medium-sized by share. V usage is TRBV20-1 and J usage is TRBJ1-4; unclear D gene. V lost 3 bases to trimming and J lost 8 bases, with 7 bases between them. This CDR3 is 11 amino acids long. CDR1 is DFQATT, CDR2 SNEGSKA, per germline (reference sequence). CDR3 DNA sequence: TGCAGTGCTAGGCTCGGGGAAAAACTGTTTTTT. Amino acids: CSARLGEKLFF.